This TCR beta chain was profiled in a study of T-cell memory formation after mild COVID-19. Study findings and constraints: Shrinking CD4+ clones were chiefly CM and EM; CD8+ ones were chiefly EMRA.

V was pared by 10 bases and J by 2 bases, with 14 bases between. CDR1 SNHLY and CDR2 FYNNEI come from the germline V gene. This CDR3 contains 13 residues. This clonotype showed up just a few times. The antigen remains undetermined. TCRdb itself ran the 5' RACE reads through MiXCR, one entry per CDR3 protein. The repertoire has about 190,000 distinct CDR3 sequences, about 10% of them found once; the top ten carry roughly 3%. The chain uses TRBV2 and TRBJ2-5, with D perhaps matching TRBD1 (5 bases). This clonotype originated in a man aged 18 to 30 who had mild COVID-19 (a few samples of this study predate the infection). Cell type and time point are not known. What was sequenced was PBMCs or a T cell subset sorted from them (not recorded which). The CDR3 DNA reads as TGTGCCACTCATGGGGCTAGTCAAGAGACCCAGTACTTC. As protein: CATHGASQETQYF.